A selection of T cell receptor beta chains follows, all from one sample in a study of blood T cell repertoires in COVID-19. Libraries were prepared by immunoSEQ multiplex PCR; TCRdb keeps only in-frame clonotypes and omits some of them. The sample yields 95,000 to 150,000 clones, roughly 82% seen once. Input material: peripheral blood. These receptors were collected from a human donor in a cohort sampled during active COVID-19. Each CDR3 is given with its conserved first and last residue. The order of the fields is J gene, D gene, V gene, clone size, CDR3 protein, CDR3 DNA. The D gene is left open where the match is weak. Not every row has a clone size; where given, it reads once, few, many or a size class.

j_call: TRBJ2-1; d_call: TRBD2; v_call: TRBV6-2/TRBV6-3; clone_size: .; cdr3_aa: CASSYHTSGNNEQFF; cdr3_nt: TGTGCCAGCAGTTACCACACTAGCGGAAACAATGAGCAGTTCTTC
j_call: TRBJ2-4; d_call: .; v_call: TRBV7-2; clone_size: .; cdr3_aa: CASSFFAEAKNIQYF; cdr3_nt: TGTGCCAGCAGCTTTTTTGCGGAAGCCAAAAACATTCAGTACTTC
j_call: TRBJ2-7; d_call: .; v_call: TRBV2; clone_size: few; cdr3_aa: CASKLSYEQYF; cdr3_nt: TGTGCCAGCAAACTCTCCTACGAGCAGTACTTC
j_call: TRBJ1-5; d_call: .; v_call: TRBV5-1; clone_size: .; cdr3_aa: CASSLADSGGSNQPQHF; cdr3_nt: TGCGCCAGCAGCTTGGCGGATTCCGGGGGTAGCAATCAGCCCCAGCATTTT
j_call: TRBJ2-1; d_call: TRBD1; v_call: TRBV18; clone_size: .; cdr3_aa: CASSPGTGGVYNEQFF; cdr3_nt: TGTGCCAGCTCACCCGGGACAGGGGGCGTCTACAATGAGCAGTTCTTC
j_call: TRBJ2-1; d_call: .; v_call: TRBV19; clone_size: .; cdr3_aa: CASTPDRRNEQFF; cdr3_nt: TGTGCCAGTACCCCAGACAGGCGCAATGAGCAGTTCTTC
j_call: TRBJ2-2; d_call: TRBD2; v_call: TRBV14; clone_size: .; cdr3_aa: CASSHLTSGRSSGELFF; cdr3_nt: TGTGCCAGCAGCCATTTGACTAGCGGGAGATCATCCGGGGAGCTGTTTTTT
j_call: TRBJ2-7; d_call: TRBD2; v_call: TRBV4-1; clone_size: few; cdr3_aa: CASSQLPGLAGGEQYF; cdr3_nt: TGCGCCAGCAGCCAACTCCCGGGACTAGCGGGAGGCGAGCAGTACTTC
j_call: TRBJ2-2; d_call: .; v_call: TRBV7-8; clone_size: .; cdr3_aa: CASSLVLAGELFF; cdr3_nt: TGTGCCAGCAGCTTAGTGCTAGCCGGGGAGCTGTTTTTT
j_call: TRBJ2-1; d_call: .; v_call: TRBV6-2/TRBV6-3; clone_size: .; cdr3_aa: CASSYGIALNEQFF; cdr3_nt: TGTGCCAGCAGTTACGGAATAGCGCTTAATGAGCAGTTCTTC
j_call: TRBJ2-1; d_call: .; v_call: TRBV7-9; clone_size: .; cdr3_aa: CASSLVRNEQFF; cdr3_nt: TGTGCCAGCAGCTTAGTTAGAAATGAGCAGTTCTTC
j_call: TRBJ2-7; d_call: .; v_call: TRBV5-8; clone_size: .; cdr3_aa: CASARGTQYEQYF; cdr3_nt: TGTGCCAGCGCCCGGGGAACACAGTACGAGCAGTACTTC
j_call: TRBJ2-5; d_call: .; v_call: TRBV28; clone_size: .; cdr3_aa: CASSPQRPGEETQYF; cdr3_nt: TGTGCCAGCAGTCCCCAACGGCCGGGGGAAGAGACCCAGTACTTC
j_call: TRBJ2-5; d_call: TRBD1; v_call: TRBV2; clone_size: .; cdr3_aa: CASSGDREETQYF; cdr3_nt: TGTGCCAGCAGCGGAGACAGGGAAGAGACCCAGTACTTC
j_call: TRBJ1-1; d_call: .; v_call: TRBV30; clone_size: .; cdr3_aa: CAWISAAGDTEAFF; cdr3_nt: TGTGCCTGGATATCCGCGGCGGGCGACACTGAAGCTTTCTTT
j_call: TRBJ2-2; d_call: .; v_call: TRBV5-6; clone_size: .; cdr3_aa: CASRTSNTGELFF; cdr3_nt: TGTGCCAGCAGGACATCGAACACCGGGGAGCTGTTTTTT
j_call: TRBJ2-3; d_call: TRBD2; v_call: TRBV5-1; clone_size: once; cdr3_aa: CASSQILGLAGDSTDTQYF; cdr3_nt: TGCGCCAGCAGCCAAATCTTGGGGCTAGCGGGAGATAGCACAGATACGCAGTATTTT
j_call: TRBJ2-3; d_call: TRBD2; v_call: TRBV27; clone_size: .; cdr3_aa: CASRQGTSGAQIADTQYF; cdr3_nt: TGTGCCAGCAGGCAAGGGACTAGCGGGGCCCAAATCGCGGATACGCAGTATTTT
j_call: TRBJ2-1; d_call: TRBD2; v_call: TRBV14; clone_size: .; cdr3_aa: CASSQDLLAGVGNEQFF; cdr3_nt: TGTGCCAGCAGCCAAGATCTTCTCGCGGGAGTCGGCAATGAGCAGTTCTTC
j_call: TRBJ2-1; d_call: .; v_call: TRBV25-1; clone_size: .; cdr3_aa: CASSEPSLANNEQFF; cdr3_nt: TGTGCCAGCAGTGAACCGTCCCTCGCGAACAATGAGCAGTTCTTC
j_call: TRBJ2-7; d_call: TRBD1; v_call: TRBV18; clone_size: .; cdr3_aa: CASSPGQNLYEQYF; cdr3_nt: TGTGCCAGCTCACCGGGACAGAATCTCTACGAGCAGTACTTC
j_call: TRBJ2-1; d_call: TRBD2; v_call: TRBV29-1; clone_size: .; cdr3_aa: CSVDGSGTSGYNEQFF; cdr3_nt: TGCAGCGTTGATGGATCCGGGACTAGCGGATACAATGAGCAGTTCTTC
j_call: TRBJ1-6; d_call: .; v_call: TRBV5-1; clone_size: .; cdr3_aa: CASSLNGGRNSPLHF; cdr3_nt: TGCGCCAGCAGCTTGAACGGGGGGAGGAATTCACCCCTCCACTTT
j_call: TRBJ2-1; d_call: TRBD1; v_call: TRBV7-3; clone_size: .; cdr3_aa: CASSSGQGRFNEQFF; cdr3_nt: TGTGCCAGCAGCTCCGGACAGGGGAGGTTCAATGAGCAGTTCTTC
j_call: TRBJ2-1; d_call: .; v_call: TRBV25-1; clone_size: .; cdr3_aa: CASSATPRGNEQFF; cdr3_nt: TGTGCCAGCAGTGCTACCCCGAGGGGGAATGAGCAGTTCTTC
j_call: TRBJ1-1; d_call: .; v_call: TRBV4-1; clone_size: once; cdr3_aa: CASSQAEAGTEAFF; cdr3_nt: TGCGCCAGCAGCCAAGCCGAGGCAGGGACTGAAGCTTTCTTT
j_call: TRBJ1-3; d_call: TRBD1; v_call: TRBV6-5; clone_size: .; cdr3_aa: CASSLGQGSGNTIYF; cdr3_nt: TGTGCCAGCAGTCTGGGACAGGGATCAGGAAACACCATATATTTT
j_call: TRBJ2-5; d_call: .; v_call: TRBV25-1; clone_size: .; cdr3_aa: CASSLAASVKETQYF; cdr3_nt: TGTGCCAGCTCTCTCGCCGCTAGCGTCAAAGAGACCCAGTACTTC
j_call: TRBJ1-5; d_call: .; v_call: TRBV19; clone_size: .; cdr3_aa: CASTLLGANQPQHF; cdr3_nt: TGTGCCAGTACCCTCTTAGGGGCAAATCAGCCCCAGCATTTT
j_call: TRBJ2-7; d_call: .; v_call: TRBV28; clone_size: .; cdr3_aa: CASSLFERLTEEQYF; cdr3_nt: TGTGCCAGCAGTTTATTCGAAAGACTAACGGAGGAGCAGTACTTC
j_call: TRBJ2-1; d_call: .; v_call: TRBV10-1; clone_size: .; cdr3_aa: CASSVQRIYNEQFF; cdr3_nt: TGCGCCAGCAGTGTCCAGCGTATTTACAATGAGCAGTTCTTC
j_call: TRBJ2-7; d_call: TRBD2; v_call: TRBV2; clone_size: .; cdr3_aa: CASSVRLAGIYEQYF; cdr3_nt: TGTGCCAGCAGTGTAAGGCTAGCGGGGATCTACGAGCAGTACTTC
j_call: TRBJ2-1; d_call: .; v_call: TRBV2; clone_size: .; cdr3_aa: CASRPTNVLSNEQFF; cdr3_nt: TGTGCCAGCAGACCCACCAATGTCTTGAGCAATGAGCAGTTCTTC
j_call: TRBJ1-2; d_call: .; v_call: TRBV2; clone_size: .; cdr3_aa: CASSGEQGRYGYTF; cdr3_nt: TGTGCCAGCAGTGGGGAACAGGGTCGGTATGGCTACACCTTC
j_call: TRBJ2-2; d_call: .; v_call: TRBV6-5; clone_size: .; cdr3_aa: CASNGGVNTGELFF; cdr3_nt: TGTGCCAGCAACGGGGGTGTGAACACCGGGGAGCTGTTTTTT
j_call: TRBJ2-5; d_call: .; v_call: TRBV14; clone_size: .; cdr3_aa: CASSQERETQYF; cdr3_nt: TGTGCCAGCAGCCAAGAGAGAGAGACCCAGTACTTC
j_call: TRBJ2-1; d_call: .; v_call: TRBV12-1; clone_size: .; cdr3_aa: CASSFAPLAVQFF; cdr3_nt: TGTGCCAGCAGCTTTGCGCCCCTAGCGGTCCAGTTCTTC
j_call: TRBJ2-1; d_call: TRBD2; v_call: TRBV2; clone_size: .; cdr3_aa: CARGTSGRDEQFF; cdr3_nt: TGTGCCAGGGGGACTAGCGGGAGGGATGAGCAGTTCTTC
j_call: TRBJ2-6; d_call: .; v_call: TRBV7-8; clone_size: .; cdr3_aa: CASSTTGFSGANVLTF; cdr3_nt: TGTGCCAGCAGCACCACAGGGTTCTCTGGGGCCAACGTCCTGACTTTC
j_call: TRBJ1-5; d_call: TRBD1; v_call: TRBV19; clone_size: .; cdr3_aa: CASNPGQGAPQPQHF; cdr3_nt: TGTGCCAGTAACCCAGGACAGGGGGCTCCTCAGCCCCAGCATTTT
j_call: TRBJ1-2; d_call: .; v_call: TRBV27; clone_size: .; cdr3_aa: CASSLSGLANYGYTF; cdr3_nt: TGTGCCAGCAGTTTATCCGGGTTAGCTAACTATGGCTACACCTTC
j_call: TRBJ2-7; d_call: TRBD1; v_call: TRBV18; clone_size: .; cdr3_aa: CASSPYYLGAGQGTYEQYF; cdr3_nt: TGTGCCAGCTCACCATACTATCTTGGGGCGGGACAGGGGACCTACGAGCAGTACTTC
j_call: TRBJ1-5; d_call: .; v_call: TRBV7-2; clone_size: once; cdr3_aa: CASNTQGISNQPQHF; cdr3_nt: TGTGCCAGCAACACACAGGGAATCAGCAATCAGCCCCAGCATTTT
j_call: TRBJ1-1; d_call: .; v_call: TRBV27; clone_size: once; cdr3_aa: CASGWGLWDTEAFF; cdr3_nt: TGTGCCAGCGGATGGGGGCTATGGGACACTGAAGCTTTCTTT
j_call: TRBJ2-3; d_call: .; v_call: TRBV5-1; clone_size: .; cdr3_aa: CASSLSVASTDTQYF; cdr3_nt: TGCGCCAGCAGCTTGTCCGTAGCTAGCACAGATACGCAGTATTTT
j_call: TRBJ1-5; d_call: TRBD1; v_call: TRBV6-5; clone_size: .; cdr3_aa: CASRKDRGDNQPQHF; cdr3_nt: TGTGCCAGCAGGAAGGACAGGGGCGACAATCAGCCCCAGCATTTT
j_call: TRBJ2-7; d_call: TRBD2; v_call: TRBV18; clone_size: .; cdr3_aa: CASSDLAGPYEQYF; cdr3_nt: TGTGCCAGCTCCGACCTAGCGGGACCCTACGAGCAGTACTTC
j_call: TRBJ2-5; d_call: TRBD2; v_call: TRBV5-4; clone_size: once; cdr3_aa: CASSLVRSSGRGETQYF; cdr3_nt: TGTGCCAGCAGCTTGGTGCGTTCGAGCGGGAGGGGAGAGACCCAGTACTTC
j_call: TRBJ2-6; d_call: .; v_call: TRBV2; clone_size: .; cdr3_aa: CASTPGISGANVLTF; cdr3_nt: TGTGCCAGCACCCCAGGGATCTCTGGGGCCAACGTCCTGACTTTC